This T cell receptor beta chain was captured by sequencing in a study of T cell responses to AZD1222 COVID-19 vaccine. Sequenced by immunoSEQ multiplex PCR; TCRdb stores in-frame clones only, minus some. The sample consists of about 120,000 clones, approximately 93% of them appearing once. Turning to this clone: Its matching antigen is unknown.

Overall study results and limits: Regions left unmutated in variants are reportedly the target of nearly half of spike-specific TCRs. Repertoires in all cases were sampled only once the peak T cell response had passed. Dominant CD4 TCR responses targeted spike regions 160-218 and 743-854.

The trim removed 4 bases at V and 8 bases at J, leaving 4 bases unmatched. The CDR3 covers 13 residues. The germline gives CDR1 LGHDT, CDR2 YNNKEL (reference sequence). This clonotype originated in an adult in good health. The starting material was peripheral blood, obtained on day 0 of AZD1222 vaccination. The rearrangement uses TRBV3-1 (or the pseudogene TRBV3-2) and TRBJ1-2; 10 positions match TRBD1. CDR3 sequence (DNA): TGTGCCAGCAGCCCAGACAGGGGGCGAGGCTACACCTTC. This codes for CASSPDRGRGYTF.